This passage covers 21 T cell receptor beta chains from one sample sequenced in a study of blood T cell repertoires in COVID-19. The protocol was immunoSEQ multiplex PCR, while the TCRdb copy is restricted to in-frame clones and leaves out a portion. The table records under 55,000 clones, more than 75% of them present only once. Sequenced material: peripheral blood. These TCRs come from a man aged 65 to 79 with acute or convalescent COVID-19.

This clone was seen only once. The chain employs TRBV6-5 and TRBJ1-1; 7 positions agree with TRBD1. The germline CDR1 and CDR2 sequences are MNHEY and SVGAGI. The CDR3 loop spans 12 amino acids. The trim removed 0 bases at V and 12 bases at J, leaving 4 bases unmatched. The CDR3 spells CASSYSMGQPFF. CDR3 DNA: TGTGCCAGCAGTTACTCGATGGGACAGCCTTTCTTT.

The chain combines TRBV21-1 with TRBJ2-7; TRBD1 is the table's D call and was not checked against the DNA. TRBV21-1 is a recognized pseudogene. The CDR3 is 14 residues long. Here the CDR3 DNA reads TGTGCCAGCAGCCCCGACAGGGTCTCCTACGAGCAGTACTTC. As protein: CASSPDRVSYEQYF.

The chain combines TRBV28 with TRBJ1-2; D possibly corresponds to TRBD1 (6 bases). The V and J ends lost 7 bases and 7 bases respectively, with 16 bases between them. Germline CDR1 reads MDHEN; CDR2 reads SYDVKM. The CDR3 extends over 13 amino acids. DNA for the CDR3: TGTGCCAGCAACTCAAGGGCCAGGGGTGGCTACACCTTC. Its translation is CASNSRARGGYTF.

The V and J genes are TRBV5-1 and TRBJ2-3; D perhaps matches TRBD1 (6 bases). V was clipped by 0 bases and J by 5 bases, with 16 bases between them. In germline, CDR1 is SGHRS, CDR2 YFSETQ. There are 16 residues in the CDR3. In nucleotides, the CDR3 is TGCGCCAGCAGCTTGGGAGGGGGAACTGGGGAAGATACGCAGTATTTT. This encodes CASSLGGGTGEDTQYF.

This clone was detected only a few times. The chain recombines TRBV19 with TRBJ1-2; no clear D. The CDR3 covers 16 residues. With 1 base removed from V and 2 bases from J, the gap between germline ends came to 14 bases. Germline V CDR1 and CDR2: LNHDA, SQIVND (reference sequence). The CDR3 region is CASSIGGGGKNYGYTF. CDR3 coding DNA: TGTGCCAGTAGTATAGGCGGAGGCGGGAAGAACTATGGCTACACCTTC. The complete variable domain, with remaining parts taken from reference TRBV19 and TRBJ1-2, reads DGGITQSPKYLFRKEGQNVTLSCEQNLNHDAMYWYRQDPGQGLRLIYYSQIVNDFQKGDIAEGYSVSREKKESFPLTVTSAQKNPTAFYLCASSIGGGGKNYGYTFGSGTRLTVV.

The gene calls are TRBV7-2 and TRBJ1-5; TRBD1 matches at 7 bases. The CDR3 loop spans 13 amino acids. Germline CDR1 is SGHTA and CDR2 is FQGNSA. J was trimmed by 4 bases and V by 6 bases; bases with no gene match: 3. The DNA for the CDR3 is TGTGCCAGCAGTAAACAGGGGAATCAGCCCCAGCATTTT. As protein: CASSKQGNQPQHF.

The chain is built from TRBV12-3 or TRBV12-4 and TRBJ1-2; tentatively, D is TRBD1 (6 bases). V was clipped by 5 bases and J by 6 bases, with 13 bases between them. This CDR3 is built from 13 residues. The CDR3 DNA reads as TGTGCCAGCAGTCCCCCGCACAGGGATGGCTACACCTTC. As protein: CASSPPHRDGYTF.

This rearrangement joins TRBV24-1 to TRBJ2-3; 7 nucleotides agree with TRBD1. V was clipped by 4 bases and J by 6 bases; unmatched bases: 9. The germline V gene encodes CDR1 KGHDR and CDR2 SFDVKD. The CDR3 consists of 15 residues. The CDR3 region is CATSESGGLMDTQYF. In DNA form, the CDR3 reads TGTGCCACCAGTGAATCAGGGGGTTTAATGGATACGCAGTATTTT.

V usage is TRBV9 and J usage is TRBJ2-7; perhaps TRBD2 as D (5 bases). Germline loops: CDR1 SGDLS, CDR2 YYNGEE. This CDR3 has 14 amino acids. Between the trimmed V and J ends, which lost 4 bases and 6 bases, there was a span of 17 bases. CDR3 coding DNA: TGTGCCAGCAGCCCGGGGTTCTCTAACCTCGAGCAGTACTTC. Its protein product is CASSPGFSNLEQYF.

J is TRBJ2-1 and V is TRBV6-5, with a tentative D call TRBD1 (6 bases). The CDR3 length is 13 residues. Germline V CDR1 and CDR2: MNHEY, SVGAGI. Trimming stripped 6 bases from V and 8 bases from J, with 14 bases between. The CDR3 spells CASRDRGVDEQFF. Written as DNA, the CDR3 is TGTGCCAGCAGGGACAGAGGGGTTGATGAGCAGTTCTTC.

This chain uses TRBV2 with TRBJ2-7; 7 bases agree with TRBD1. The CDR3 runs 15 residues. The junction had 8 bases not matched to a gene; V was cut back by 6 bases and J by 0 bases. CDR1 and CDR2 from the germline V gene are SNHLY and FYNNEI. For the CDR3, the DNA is TGTGCCAGCAGGAAGGACAGGCTCCGCTCCTACGAGCAGTACTTC. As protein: CASRKDRLRSYEQYF.

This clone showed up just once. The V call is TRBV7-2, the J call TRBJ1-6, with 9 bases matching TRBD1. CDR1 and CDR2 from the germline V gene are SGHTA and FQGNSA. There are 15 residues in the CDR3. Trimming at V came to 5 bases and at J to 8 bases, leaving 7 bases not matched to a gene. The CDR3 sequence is CASSPRTGEHSPLHF. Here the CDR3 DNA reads TGTGCCAGCAGCCCTAGGACAGGGGAGCATTCACCCCTCCACTTT.

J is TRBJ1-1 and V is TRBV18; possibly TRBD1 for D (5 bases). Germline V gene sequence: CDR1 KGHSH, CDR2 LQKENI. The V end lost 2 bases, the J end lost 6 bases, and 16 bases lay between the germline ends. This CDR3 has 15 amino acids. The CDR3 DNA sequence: TGTGCCAGCTCACCAGTCTCGGTCAGGGTGGCTGAAGCTTTCTTT. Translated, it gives CASSPVSVRVAEAFF.

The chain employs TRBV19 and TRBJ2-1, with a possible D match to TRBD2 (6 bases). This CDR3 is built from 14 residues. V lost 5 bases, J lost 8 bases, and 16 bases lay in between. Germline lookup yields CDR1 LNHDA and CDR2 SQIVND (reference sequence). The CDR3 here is CASSQRLGTDEQFF. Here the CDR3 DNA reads TGTGCCAGTAGTCAAAGACTAGGGACGGATGAGCAGTTCTTC.

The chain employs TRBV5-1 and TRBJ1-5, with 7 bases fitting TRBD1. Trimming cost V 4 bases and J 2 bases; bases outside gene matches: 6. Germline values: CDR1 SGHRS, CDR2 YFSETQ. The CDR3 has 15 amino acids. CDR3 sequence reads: CASSRQGGGNQPQHF. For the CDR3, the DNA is TGCGCCAGCAGCCGACAGGGTGGTGGCAATCAGCCCCAGCATTTT. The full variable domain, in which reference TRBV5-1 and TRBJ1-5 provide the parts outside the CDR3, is KAGVTQTPRYLIKTRGQQVTLSCSPISGHRSVSWYQQTPGQGLQFLFEYFSETQRNKGNFPGRFSGRQFSNSRSEMNVSTLELGDSALYLCASSRQGGGNQPQHFGDGTRLSIL.

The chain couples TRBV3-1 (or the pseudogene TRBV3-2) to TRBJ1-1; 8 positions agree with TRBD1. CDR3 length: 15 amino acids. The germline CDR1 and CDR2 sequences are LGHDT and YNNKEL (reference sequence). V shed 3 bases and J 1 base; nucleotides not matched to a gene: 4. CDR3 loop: CASSQPQGGNTEAFF. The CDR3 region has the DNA TGTGCCAGCAGCCAGCCACAGGGGGGGAACACTGAAGCTTTCTTT.

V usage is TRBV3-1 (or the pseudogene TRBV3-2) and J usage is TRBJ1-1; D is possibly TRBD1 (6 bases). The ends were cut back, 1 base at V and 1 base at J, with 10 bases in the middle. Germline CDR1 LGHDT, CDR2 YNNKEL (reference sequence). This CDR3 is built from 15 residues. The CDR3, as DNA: TGTGCCAGCAGCCAAGTTCGGACAGCGAACACTGAAGCTTTCTTT. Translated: CASSQVRTANTEAFF.

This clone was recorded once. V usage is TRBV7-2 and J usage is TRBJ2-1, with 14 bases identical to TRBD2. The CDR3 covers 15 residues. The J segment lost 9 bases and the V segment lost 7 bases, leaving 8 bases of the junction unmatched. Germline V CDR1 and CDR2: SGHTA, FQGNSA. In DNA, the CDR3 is TGTGCCAGCATCCTGACTAGCGGGGGGGCCGGTGAGCAGTTCTTC. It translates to CASILTSGGAGEQFF.

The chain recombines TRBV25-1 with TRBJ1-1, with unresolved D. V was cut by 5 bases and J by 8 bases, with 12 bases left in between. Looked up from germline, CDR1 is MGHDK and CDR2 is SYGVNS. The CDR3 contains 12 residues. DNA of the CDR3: TGTGCCAGCAGTTCCCGGGGAGGGGAAGCTTTCTTT. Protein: CASSSRGGEAFF.

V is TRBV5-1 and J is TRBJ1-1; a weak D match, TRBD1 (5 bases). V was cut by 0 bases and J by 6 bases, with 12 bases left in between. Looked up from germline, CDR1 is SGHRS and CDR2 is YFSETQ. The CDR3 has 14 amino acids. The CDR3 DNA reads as TGCGCCAGCAGCTTGGGTGGACTACAGGCTGAAGCTTTCTTT. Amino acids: CASSLGGLQAEAFF.

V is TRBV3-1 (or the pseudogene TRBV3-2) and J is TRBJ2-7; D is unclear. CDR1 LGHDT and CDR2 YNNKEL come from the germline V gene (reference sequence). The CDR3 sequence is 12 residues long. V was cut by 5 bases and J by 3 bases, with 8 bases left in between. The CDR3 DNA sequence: TGTGCCAGCAGCAACACAGTCTACGAGCAGTACTTC. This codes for CASSNTVYEQYF.